This T cell receptor (beta chain) comes out of a study of cytomegalovirus exposure and HLA in healthy donors. Regarding the study as a whole: A missense DCLRE1C variant was associated with V- and J-gene trimming of TCR beta chains in a later analysis, and an independent cohort replicated the association. Most subjects' HLA-A and HLA-B alleles were reportedly predicted from TCR beta sequences. Researchers catalogued about 150 TCR beta chains as cytomegalovirus-associated.

Germline-derived CDR1 and CDR2 are MNHEY and SVGAGI. This CDR3 spans 15 amino acids. The ends were cut back, 0 bases at V and 0 bases at J, with 6 bases in the middle. Healthy people donating bone marrow made up the donors. The PCR was carried out with 60 Vbeta primers and 13 Jbeta primers. Sequenced by immunoSEQ multiplex PCR; TCRdb stores in-frame clones only, minus some. The data contain about 160,000 clones, roughly 80% of them singletons. Comments on this clone: Its antigen is still unknown. The same CDR3 can be traced to other DNA sequences in this sample.

Sequencing input: PBMCs. The V call is TRBV6-5, the J call TRBJ1-5, with a tentative D call TRBD1 (6 bases). The sequence was collected from a man younger than 45 in good health and CMV-seronegative. The CDR3 loop reads CASSYSGASNQPQHF. CDR3 coding DNA: TGTGCCAGCAGTTACTCGGGGGCTAGCAATCAGCCCCAGCATTTT.